Given below is one T cell receptor (beta chain) in context. The antigen is undetermined. These data belong to a study of cytomegalovirus exposure and HLA in healthy donors. This cohort consisted of healthy bone marrow donors. Regarding the study as a whole: In a later analysis, 16,951 TCR beta sequences were associated with HLA alleles at 0.05 false discovery rate.

The PCR used 60 Vbeta and 13 Jbeta primers. Sequencing was performed with immunoSEQ multiplex PCR; in TCRdb, only in-frame clones are kept and a portion is missing. Here the sample spans 65,000 to 90,000 clones, around 70% being singletons. Germline lookup yields CDR1 LNHNV and CDR2 YYDKDF (reference sequence). Losses at the gene ends were 2 bases for V and 3 bases for J; bases not matched to a gene: 5. The length of the CDR3 is 15 residues. This chain connects TRBV15 to TRBJ2-7; 9 bases are shared with TRBD1. Sequencing was done on a sample of PBMCs. This clonotype originated in a woman aged 40 to 50 in good health and CMV-seropositive. CDR3 in DNA: TGTGCCACCAGCAGAAGTAGACAGGGGGACTACGAGCAGTACTTC. Protein product: CATSRSRQGDYEQYF.